This T cell receptor (beta chain) was recorded in a study of T cell responses to AZD1222 COVID-19 vaccine (dated by TCRdb to about 2021). Regarding the study in general: AZD1222 recipients given second doses at about 4 weeks or at about 12 weeks were pooled, since spike-specific TCR depth and breadth were not found to differ between the two schedules. A total of just over 230 trial participants underwent TCR sequencing, of whom 207 had received two doses of AZD1222 and approximately 26 had received two doses of the MenACWY control vaccine. Enrollment into the trials was organized by age into subgroups of 18-55, 56-69 and 70-plus years, and those subgroups contained roughly 150, 30 and 60 TCR-sequenced participants, respectively.

Read against the paper, the sample's time point label means: baseline before first vaccination. Vaccinee samples came from UK trials COV001 and COV002, including a single-blind randomized controlled phase 2/3 trial of AZD1222 (ChAdOx1 nCoV-19) in healthy adults. Trial participant PBMC samples were collected at day 0 and day 28 after the second dose for TCRbeta chain sequencing. The CDR3 regions of human TCRbeta chains were analyzed by immunosequencing. The original pipeline was this. Repertoire TCRs were checked for matches against a reference library of SARS-CoV-2-specific TCRs that had been generated using the MIRA antigen-specificity platform. Breadth was defined as the fraction of unique TCRs that were SARS-CoV-2-associated, and depth was defined as the fraction of total T cells that were SARS-CoV-2-associated. Using the MIRA data, each spike-specific TCR was mapped to the spike region that the TCR reacts to and placed in a CD4 or CD8 class. Log10-transformed breadth and depth values were compared by one-way ANOVA with Sidak's multiple comparisons tests. The immuneACCESS repertoire file appears here via TCRdb, limited to in-frame rearrangements. These files lack a portion of the clones; in checked studies, under half of the deficit traces to unresolved V genes, and the cause of the others is not known. D and trimming were read from the DNA, whereas the V and J calls and clone size are those reported in that table. The sample has 85,000 to 100,000 clones on record, approximately 94% of them singletons. The ten largest clones add up to 9.5% to 15% of the sample.

CDR1 and CDR2 are read off the germline V gene as SGHRS and YFSETQ. The CDR3 sequence holds 15 residues, the cysteine and phenylalanine included. Just the 45-base CDR3 DNA is kept, in frame starting at base 1. V is cut by 2 bases and J by 1 base, and the space between the germline ends is 10 bases. General study outcomes and caveats: Nearly half of unique spike-specific TCRs reportedly recognized epitopes outside regions mutated in the B.1.351 and B.1.1.7 variants. CD4 TCRs associated with the vaccine covered the entire spike protein, and the dominant responses were in regions 160-218 and 743-854. Because no day 14 peak-response samples were available, the repertoires could be characterized only after the peak T cell response. After two AZD1222 doses, both the breadth and the depth of spike-specific TCRs were significantly higher than at day 0 and than in MenACWY recipients. Most participants were white British and females outnumbered males, and the authors suggested that clonal diversity may have been underestimated. Conclusions about previously exposed vaccinees are limited, since just five or six AZD1222 recipients were seropositive for SARS-CoV-2 at baseline. The 56-69-year group was small, and its depth increase did not reach significance, likely because of low power.

About this clone itself: The antigen this receptor binds is unknown. Base qualities are not recorded, but no much larger clone differs from it by a single base.

Recombination joined TRBV5-1 with TRBJ1-5; the D region possibly corresponds to TRBD1 (6 bases align). The source of this sequence is an adult in good health. This material consisted of peripheral blood, taken on day 0 of AZD1222 vaccination. CDR3 sequence: CASSLQGESNQPQHF. Here is the DNA: TGCGCCAGCAGCTTACAGGGAGAGAGCAATCAGCCCCAGCATTTT. When the CDR3 is completed using the reference TRBV5-1 and TRBJ1-5 genes on either side, the full variable domain is KAGVTQTPRYLIKTRGQQVTLSCSPISGHRSVSWYQQTPGQGLQFLFEYFSETQRNKGNFPGRFSGRQFSNSRSEMNVSTLELGDSALYLCASSLQGESNQPQHFGDGTRLSIL.